A selection of T cell receptor beta chains follows, all from one sample in a study of T-cell memory formation after mild COVID-19. In TCRdb, the 5' RACE reads were re-called with MiXCR into one record per CDR3 protein. This sample carries around 300,000 distinct CDR3 sequences, approximately 14% of them seen once, and the ten largest clones take approximately 22%. The source material was PBMCs or a T cell subset sorted from them (not recorded which). These receptor sequences come from a man younger than 35 who had mild COVID-19 (a few samples of this study predate the infection). Cell type and time point are not known. Each CDR3 is given with its conserved first and last residue. D genes are given only for firm matches. Size is omitted from some rows. Given values are once, few, many or a class for expanded clones.

CDR3nt,CDR3aa,len,abundance,j_gene,v_gene,d_gene
TGTGCCAGCAGTTACCAGCAGGGTGCCCAGCCCCAGCATTTT,CASSYQQGAQPQHF,14,few,TRBJ1-5,TRBV6-2/TRBV6-3,-
TGTGCCAGCAGCCCCGGACAGAGCCCCTACAATGAGCAGTTCTTC,CASSPGQSPYNEQFF,15,few,TRBJ2-1,TRBV5-5,-
TGTGCCAGCAGTTCAAGGGACGCAACTAATGAAAAACTGTTTTTT,CASSSRDATNEKLFF,15,many,TRBJ1-4,TRBV28,-
TGTGCCAGCATCGAGGGGACGAACTATGGCTACACCTTC,CASIEGTNYGYTF,13,few,TRBJ1-2,TRBV12-3/TRBV12-4,-
TGTGCCACTAGCGCCAGCCTCCTGAACACCGGGGAGCTGTTTTTT,CATSASLLNTGELFF,15,-,TRBJ2-2,TRBV28,-
TGTGCCAGCAGCTTAGCTGGACAGGGGTTTGGCTACACCTTC,CASSLAGQGFGYTF,14,-,TRBJ1-2,TRBV7-9,TRBD1
TGTGCCAGCAGCCAAGGGATAACAGGGCCGCACACCTTC,CASSQGITGPHTF,13,few,TRBJ1-2,TRBV14,-
TGTGCCACCAGCAGAGTTGAGGTCCCGAACACCGGGGAGCTGTTTTTT,CATSRVEVPNTGELFF,16,-,TRBJ2-2,TRBV15,-
TGTGCCAGCAGTCTAGCGGGGGTGAACACCGGGGAGCTGTTTTTT,CASSLAGVNTGELFF,15,many,TRBJ2-2,TRBV12-3/TRBV12-4,TRBD2
TGTGCCAGCAGCTTGGGAGGGTTTTACACAGATACGCAGTATTTT,CASSLGGFYTDTQYF,15,few,TRBJ2-3,TRBV7-2,TRBD2